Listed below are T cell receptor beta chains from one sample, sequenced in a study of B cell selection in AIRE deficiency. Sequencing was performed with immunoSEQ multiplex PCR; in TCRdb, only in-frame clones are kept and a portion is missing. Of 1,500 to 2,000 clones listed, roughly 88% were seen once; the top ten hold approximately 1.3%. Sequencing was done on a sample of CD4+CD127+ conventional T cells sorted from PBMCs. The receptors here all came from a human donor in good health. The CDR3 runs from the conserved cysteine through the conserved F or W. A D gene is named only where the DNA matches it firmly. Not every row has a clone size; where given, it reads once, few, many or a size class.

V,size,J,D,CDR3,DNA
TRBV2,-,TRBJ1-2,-,CASSEGIRPGRNYGYTF,TGTGCCAGCAGTGAAGGAATAAGACCAGGGAGAAACTATGGCTACACCTTC
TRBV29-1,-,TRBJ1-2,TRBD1,CSVDRGLSYTF,TGCAGCGTTGATAGGGGGCTTAGCTACACCTTC
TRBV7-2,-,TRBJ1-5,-,CASSLGTRTGQPQHF,TGTGCCAGCAGCTTGGGTACGAGGACGGGTCAGCCCCAGCATTTT
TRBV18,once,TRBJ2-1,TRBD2,CASSPPTSGSRIGEQFF,TGTGCCAGCTCACCACCCACTAGCGGGAGTAGGATTGGTGAGCAGTTCTTC
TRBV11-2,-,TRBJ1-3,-,CASSPTYSGNTIYF,TGTGCCAGCAGCCCCACTTACTCTGGAAACACCATATATTTT
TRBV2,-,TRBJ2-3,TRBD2,CASSDSIAGGADTQYF,TGTGCCAGCAGTGACTCTATAGCGGGTGGGGCAGATACGCAGTATTTT
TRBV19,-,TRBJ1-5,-,CASSTRGERSWSYSNQPQHF,TGTGCCAGTAGTACTAGGGGGGAACGTTCGTGGTCGTATAGCAATCAGCCCCAGCATTTT
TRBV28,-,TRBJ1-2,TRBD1,CASKDRGRYYGYTF,TGTGCCAGCAAGGACAGGGGGCGTTACTATGGCTACACCTTC
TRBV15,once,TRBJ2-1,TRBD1,CATSRLTGTGDEQFF,TGTGCCACCAGCAGATTAACCGGGACAGGGGATGAGCAGTTCTTC
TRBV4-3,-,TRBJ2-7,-,CASSQVGGSGFYEQYF,TGCGCCAGCAGCCAAGTCGGTGGGTCGGGATTTTACGAGCAGTACTTC
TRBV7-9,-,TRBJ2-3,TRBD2,CASSQRASGTVLSTDTQYF,TGTGCCAGCAGCCAACGGGCTAGCGGGACGGTCCTTAGCACAGATACGCAGTATTTT
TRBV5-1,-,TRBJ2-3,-,CASSLGSAGTDTQYF,TGCGCCAGCAGCTTGGGGTCGGCAGGGACAGATACGCAGTATTTT
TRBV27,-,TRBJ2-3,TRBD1,CASSFGSPGQLTDTQYF,TGTGCCAGCAGTTTTGGAAGCCCGGGACAGCTCACAGATACGCAGTATTTT
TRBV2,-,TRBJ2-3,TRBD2,CARGAGEGTDTQYF,TGTGCCAGGGGAGCGGGAGAGGGGACCGATACGCAGTATTTT
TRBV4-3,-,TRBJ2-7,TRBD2,CASSQASGRREQYF,TGCGCCAGCAGCCAGGCTAGCGGGAGACGCGAGCAGTACTTC
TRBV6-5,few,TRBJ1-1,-,CATRTEGGTGTEAFF,TGTGCCACACGAACCGAGGGGGGTACGGGCACTGAAGCTTTCTTT
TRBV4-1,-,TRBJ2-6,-,CASSQDWGPRANVLTF,TGCGCCAGCAGCCAAGATTGGGGCCCGCGGGCCAACGTCCTGACTTTC
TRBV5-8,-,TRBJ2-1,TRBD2,CASSLALAGGNEQFF,TGTGCCAGCAGCTTGGCCCTAGCGGGAGGCAATGAGCAGTTCTTC
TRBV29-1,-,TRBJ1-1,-,CSVAVTTEAFF,TGCAGCGTCGCCGTGACCACTGAAGCTTTCTTT
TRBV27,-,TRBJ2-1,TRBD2,CASSPPGSGPPRDYNEQFF,TGTGCCAGCAGTCCCCCGGGTAGCGGGCCTCCTCGGGATTACAATGAGCAGTTCTTC
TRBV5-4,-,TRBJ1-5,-,CASSLGGTIGNQPQHF,TGTGCCAGCAGCTTGGGGGGGACAATCGGCAATCAGCCCCAGCATTTT
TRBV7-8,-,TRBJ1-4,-,CASSPRGEFGLFF,TGTGCCAGCAGCCCAAGGGGGGAGTTTGGACTGTTTTTT
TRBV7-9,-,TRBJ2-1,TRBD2,CASSPVMIAGVSNEQFF,TGTGCCAGCAGTCCTGTCATGATAGCGGGAGTATCAAATGAGCAGTTCTTC
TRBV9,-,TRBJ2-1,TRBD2,CASSLTSGANNEQFF,TGTGCCAGCAGCTTAACTAGCGGGGCCAACAATGAGCAGTTCTTC
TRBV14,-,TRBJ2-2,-,CASSQAGLLNTGELFF,TGTGCCAGCAGCCAGGCTGGGTTACTGAACACCGGGGAGCTGTTTTTT
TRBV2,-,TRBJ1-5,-,CASREWGSNQPQHF,TGTGCCAGCAGGGAGTGGGGCAGCAATCAGCCCCAGCATTTT
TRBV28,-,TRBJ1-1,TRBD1,CASSRQGWGNTEAFF,TGTGCCAGCAGTCGACAGGGTTGGGGGAACACTGAAGCTTTCTTT
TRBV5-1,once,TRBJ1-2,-,CASSLAGNYGYTF,TGCGCCAGCAGCTTGGCAGGGAACTATGGCTACACCTTC
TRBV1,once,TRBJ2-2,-,CTTLRVGGELFF,TGCACCACCCTCAGGGTGGGGGGGGAGCTGTTTTTT
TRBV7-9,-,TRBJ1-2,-,CASSRLTYQPEGSYGYTF,TGTGCCAGCAGCCGACTTACTTATCAGCCAGAGGGGTCCTATGGCTACACCTTC
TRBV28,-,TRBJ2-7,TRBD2,CASRTSGRYEQYF,TGTGCCAGCAGGACTAGCGGGAGATACGAGCAGTACTTC